This entry is about one TCR beta chain. As yet, its antigen is unknown. Germline assignment: CDR1 SGHKS and CDR2 YYEKEE (reference sequence). V dropped 1 base and J dropped 0; count of bases not matched to a gene: 11. The CDR3 is 19 residues long. Tumor samples used roughly 17-55 mg of diced tissue. Measured with immunoSEQ multiplex PCR; TCRdb has only the in-frame clones, and not every one. The sample holds about 11,000 clones, about three quarters seen once. The data belong to a study of early stage breast cancer tumors. Findings of the study overall: Bulk DNA sequencing of unsorted cells missed chain pairing and markers. In about 90% of the 16 patients, blood comparison separated tumor from normal breast.

The sample was breast tumor tissue. This receptor was taken from a middle-aged person with breast cancer. The chain recombines TRBV5-5 with TRBJ2-4; TRBD2 aligns across 9 bases. CDR3 sequence: CASSLSGASGVVAKNIQYF. The DNA for the CDR3 is TGTGCCAGCAGCTTGTCGGGGGCTAGCGGGGTCGTAGCCAAAAACATTCAGTACTTC. The full variable domain, with the rest looked up from reference TRBV5-5 and TRBJ2-4, is DAGVTQSPTHLIKTRGQQVTLRCSPISGHKSVSWYQQVLGQGPQFIFQYYEKEERGRGNFPDRFSARQFPNYSSELNVNALLLGDSALYLCASSLSGASGVVAKNIQYFGAGTRLSVL.